A selection of T cell receptor beta chains follows, all from one sample in a study of T cells in Graves' hyperthyroidism and ophthalmopathy. Via MiXCR, TCRdb re-called the multiplex PCR reads, giving one row per CDR3 protein. The sample consists of fewer than 650,000 distinct CDR3 sequences, about 14% of them appearing once. Material for sequencing was blood. The receptors come from a woman aged 40 to 49 with Graves' ophthalmopathy. Each CDR3 is given with its conserved first and last residue. Fields, in order: J gene, D gene, clone size, V gene, CDR3 protein, CDR3 DNA. The D gene is left open where the match is weak. Clone size, where shown, is once, few, many, or a class for clones that have expanded.

J: TRBJ1-5
D: -
size: -
V: TRBV11-2
CDR3: CASSPGGGRSNQPQHF
DNA: TGTGCCAGCAGTCCTGGCGGGGGCAGGAGCAATCAGCCCCAGCATTTT

J: TRBJ2-5
D: TRBD2
size: many
V: TRBV7-8
CDR3: CASSQTGTSKQTQYF
DNA: TGTGCCAGCAGTCAAACCGGGACTAGCAAACAGACCCAGTACTTC

J: TRBJ1-3
D: TRBD1
size: -
V: TRBV15
CDR3: CATSWDRISGNTIYF
DNA: TGTGCCACCAGCTGGGACAGGATCTCTGGAAACACCATATATTTT

J: TRBJ1-1
D: -
size: many
V: TRBV19
CDR3: CASSIGAGSTEAFF
DNA: TGTGCCAGTAGTATAGGCGCAGGGTCCACTGAAGCTTTCTTT

J: TRBJ2-7
D: TRBD2
size: few
V: TRBV7-8
CDR3: CASSFKRGGGYEQYF
DNA: TGTGCCAGCAGCTTCAAGCGGGGGGGTGGGTACGAGCAGTACTTC

J: TRBJ2-1
D: TRBD2
size: many
V: TRBV20-1
CDR3: CSADHSGRADLEQFF
DNA: TGCAGTGCTGACCATAGCGGGAGGGCCGATCTTGAGCAGTTCTTC

J: TRBJ2-5
D: TRBD2
size: few
V: TRBV7-8
CDR3: CASSFSGRPETQYF
DNA: TGTGCCAGCAGCTTTAGCGGGAGGCCAGAGACCCAGTACTTC

J: TRBJ2-2
D: -
size: many
V: TRBV6-5
CDR3: CASSYQRFDTGELFF
DNA: TGTGCCAGCAGTTACCAGCGGTTTGACACCGGGGAGCTGTTTTTT

J: TRBJ1-1
D: -
size: many
V: TRBV5-1
CDR3: CASSLGDGQYEAFF
DNA: TGCGCCAGCAGCTTAGGGGACGGTCAATATGAAGCTTTCTTT

J: TRBJ2-5
D: -
size: many
V: TRBV30
CDR3: CAWSRGTPETQYF
DNA: TGTGCCTGGAGTAGGGGGACTCCGGAGACCCAGTACTTC

J: TRBJ2-7
D: -
size: many
V: TRBV6-5
CDR3: CASSLPINEQYF
DNA: TGTGCCAGCAGTCTACCGATTAACGAGCAGTACTTC

J: TRBJ2-5
D: TRBD2
size: many
V: TRBV7-7
CDR3: CASSLNDAGVTRETQYF
DNA: TGTGCTAGCAGCTTAAACGACGCGGGAGTAACCCGGGAGACCCAGTACTTC

J: TRBJ1-5
D: TRBD1
size: many
V: TRBV6-5
CDR3: CASSYSTGSSNQPQHF
DNA: TGTGCCAGCAGTTACTCGACAGGGTCTAGCAATCAGCCCCAGCATTTT

J: TRBJ2-7
D: TRBD2
size: -
V: TRBV5-1
CDR3: CASSLREGGEQYF
DNA: TGCGCCAGCAGCTTGCGCGAGGGAGGGGAGCAGTACTTC